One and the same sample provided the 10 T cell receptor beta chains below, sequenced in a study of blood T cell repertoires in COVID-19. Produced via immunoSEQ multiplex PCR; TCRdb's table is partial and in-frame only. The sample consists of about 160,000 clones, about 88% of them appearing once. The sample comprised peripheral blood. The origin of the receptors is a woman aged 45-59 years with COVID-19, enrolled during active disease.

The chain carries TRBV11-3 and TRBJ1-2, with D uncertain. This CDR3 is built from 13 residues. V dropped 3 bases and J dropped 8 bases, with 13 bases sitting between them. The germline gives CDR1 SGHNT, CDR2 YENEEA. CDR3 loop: CASSFSGAGGYTF. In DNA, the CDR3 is TGTGCCAGCAGCTTCTCCGGAGCGGGGGGCTACACCTTC.

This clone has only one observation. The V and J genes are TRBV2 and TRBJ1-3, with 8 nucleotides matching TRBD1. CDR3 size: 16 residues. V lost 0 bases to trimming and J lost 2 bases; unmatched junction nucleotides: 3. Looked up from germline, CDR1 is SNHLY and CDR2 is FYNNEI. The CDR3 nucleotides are TGTGCCAGCAGTGAAGCGGAGACAGGGGCTGGAAACACCATATATTTT. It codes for CASSEAETGAGNTIYF.

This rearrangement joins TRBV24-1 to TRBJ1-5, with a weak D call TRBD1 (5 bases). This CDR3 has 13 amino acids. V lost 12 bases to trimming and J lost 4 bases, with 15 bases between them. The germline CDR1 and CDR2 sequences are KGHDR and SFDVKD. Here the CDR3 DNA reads TGTGCCGGACGACAGAGGTTTAATCAGCCCCAGCATTTT. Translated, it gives CAGRQRFNQPQHF.

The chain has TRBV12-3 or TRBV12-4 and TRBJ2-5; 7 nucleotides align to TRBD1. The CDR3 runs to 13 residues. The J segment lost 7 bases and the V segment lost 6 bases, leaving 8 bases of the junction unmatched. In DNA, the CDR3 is TGTGCCAGCAGCGAAACAGGGGTAGGGACCCAGTACTTC. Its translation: CASSETGVGTQYF.

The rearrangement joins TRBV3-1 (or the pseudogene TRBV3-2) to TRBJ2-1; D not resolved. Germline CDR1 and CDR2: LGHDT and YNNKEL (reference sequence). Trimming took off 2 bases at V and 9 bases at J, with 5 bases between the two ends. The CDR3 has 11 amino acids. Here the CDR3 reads CASSQFGEQFF. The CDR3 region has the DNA TGTGCCAGCAGCCAATTCGGTGAGCAGTTCTTC.

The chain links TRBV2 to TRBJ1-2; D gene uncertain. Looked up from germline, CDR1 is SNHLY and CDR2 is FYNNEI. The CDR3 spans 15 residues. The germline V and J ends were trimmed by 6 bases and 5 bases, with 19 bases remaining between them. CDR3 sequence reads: CASREDGSFVYGYTF. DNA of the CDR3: TGTGCCAGCAGAGAGGATGGCAGCTTCGTTTATGGCTACACCTTC. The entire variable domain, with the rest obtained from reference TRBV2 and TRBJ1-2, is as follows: EPEVTQTPSHQVTQMGQEVILRCVPISNHLYFYWYRQILGQKVEFLVSFYNNEISEKSEIFDDQFSVERPDGSNFTLKIRSTKLEDSAMYFCASREDGSFVYGYTFGSGTRLTVV.

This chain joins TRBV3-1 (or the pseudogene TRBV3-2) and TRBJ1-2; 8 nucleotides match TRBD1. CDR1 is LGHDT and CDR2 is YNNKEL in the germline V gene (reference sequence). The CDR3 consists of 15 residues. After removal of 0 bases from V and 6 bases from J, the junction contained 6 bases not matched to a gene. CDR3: CASSQESYRGDGYTF. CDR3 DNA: TGTGCCAGCAGCCAAGAAAGTTACAGGGGGGATGGCTACACCTTC.

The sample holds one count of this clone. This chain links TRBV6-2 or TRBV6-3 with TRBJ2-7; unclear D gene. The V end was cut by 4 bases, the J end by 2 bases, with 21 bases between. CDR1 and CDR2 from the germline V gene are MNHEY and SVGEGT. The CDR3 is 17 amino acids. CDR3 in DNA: TGTGCCAGCAGTTCCAACCATTTCGACCCAGGAACCTACGAGCAGTACTTC. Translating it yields CASSSNHFDPGTYEQYF.

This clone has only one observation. This chain's CDR3 is CASSFTGGDEKLFF. Here the CDR3 DNA reads TGCGCCAGCAGCTTTACAGGGGGAGACGAAAAACTGTTTTTT. V usage is TRBV4-3 and J usage is TRBJ1-4, with 8 bases lining up with TRBD1. Germline CDR1 and CDR2: LGHNA and YSLEER. Germline trimming cut 5 bases from V and 8 bases from J; bases unmatched to any gene: 7. The CDR3 loop spans 14 amino acids.

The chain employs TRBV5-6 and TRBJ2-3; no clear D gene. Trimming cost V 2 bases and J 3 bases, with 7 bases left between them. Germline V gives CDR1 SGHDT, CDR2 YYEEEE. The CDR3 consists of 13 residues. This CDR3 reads CASSLYETDTQYF. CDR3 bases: TGTGCCAGCAGCTTATATGAGACAGATACGCAGTATTTT.